Described below is a single T cell receptor (beta chain) sequence and its context. Its antigen is unknown. The sample belongs to a study of cytomegalovirus exposure and HLA in healthy donors. Study-level results: In a later analysis, at a false discovery rate of 0.05, 17,000 or so TCR beta sequences were associated with HLA alleles. Previously analyzed data showed that most TCR beta V segments were productive at a frequency of about 90% or about 30%.

60 Vbeta and 13 Jbeta primers were used in PCR. TCRdb's copy holds only in-frame clones and misses some; the assay was immunoSEQ multiplex PCR. The sample has approximately 97,000 clones; about four fifths are singletons. Trimming took 6 bases from V and 1 from J, leaving 13 bases between them. Germline V gene sequence: CDR1 SNHLY, CDR2 FYNNEI. The CDR3 has 15 amino acids. The chain links TRBV2 to TRBJ2-1; D unresolved. This clonotype originated in a woman in her 70s in good health and CMV-seropositive. The sequenced sample was PBMCs. The CDR3: CASSEMRISYNEQFF. CDR3 sequence (DNA): TGTGCCAGCAGCGAGATGAGGATTTCCTACAATGAGCAGTTCTTC.